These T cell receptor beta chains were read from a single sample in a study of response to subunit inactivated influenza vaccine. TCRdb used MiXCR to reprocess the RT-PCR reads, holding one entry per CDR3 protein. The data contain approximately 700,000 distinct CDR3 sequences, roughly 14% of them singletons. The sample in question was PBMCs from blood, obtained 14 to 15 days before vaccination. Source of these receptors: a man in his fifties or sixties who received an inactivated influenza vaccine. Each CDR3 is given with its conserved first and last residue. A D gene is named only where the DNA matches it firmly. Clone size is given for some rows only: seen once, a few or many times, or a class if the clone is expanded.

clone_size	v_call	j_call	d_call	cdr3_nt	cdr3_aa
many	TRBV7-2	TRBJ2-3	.	TGTGCCAGCACCGTCGGGGGGACAAACACAGATACGCAGTATTTT	CASTVGGTNTDTQYF
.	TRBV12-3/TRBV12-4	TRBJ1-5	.	TGTGCCAGCAGTTTCTACAGGGACTTCCCCCGGCCCCAGCATTTT	CASSFYRDFPRPQHF
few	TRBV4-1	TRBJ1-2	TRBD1	TGCGCCAGCAGCCAAGGCAGGAGGACAGGGCCTGGCTACACCTTC	CASSQGRRTGPGYTF
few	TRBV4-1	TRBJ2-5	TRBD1	TGCGCCAGCAGCCAACCACCGGGACAGGGGTACCAGTACTTC	CASSQPPGQGYQYF
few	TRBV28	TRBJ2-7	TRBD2	TGTGCCAGCACCTCGGGACTAGCCTACTACGAGCAGTACTTC	CASTSGLAYYEQYF
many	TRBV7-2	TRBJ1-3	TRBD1	TGTGCCAGCAGCCCACGGACAGGGAGCTCTGGAAACACCATATATTTT	CASSPRTGSSGNTIYF
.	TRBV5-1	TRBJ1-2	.	TGCGCCAGCAGCTCAACCCTCGACAGGTTAGCTAACTATGGCTACACCTTC	CASSSTLDRLANYGYTF
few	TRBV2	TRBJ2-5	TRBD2	TGTGCCAGCAGTGCGAGGCTAGCGGGGAGGGAGACCCAGTACTTC	CASSARLAGRETQYF
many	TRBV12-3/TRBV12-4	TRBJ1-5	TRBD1	TGTGCCAGCAGCCCGATTCCGGGACAGGGGCAAACCCAGCATTTT	CASSPIPGQGQTQHF
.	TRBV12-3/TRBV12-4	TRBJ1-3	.	TGTGCTCGGAGTCCTGGAAACACCATATATTTT	CARSPGNTIYF
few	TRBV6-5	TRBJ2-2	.	TGTGCCAGCAGTTACTCGAACAGCCCCGGGGAGCTGTTTTTT	CASSYSNSPGELFF
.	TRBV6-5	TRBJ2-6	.	TGTGCCAGCAGCTACAGGGTTGGCGGGGCCAACGTCCTGACTTTC	CASSYRVGGANVLTF
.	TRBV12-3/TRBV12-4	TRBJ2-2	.	TGTGCCACCCAAGCGAACGGGGAGCTGTTTTTT	CATQANGELFF
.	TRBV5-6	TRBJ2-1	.	TGTGCCAGCAGCCCTGAACCAGTTAAATACAATGAGCAGTTCTTC	CASSPEPVKYNEQFF
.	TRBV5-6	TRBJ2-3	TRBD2	TGTGCCAGCAGCTCGGGGGGTTTGGTTACGCAGTATTTT	CASSSGGLVTQYF
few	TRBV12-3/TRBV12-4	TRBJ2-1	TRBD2	TGTGCCACCCGGCTAGCGGGAATATACAATGAGCAGTTCTTC	CATRLAGIYNEQFF
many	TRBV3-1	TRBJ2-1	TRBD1	TGTGCCAGCAGCGCTAAGGACAGGATTTTGGTGGATGAGCAGTTCTTC	CASSAKDRILVDEQFF
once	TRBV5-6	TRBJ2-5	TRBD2	TGTGCCAGCAGCTTGGAGGGGTTTGCTAGCGGGGACCCGTACCAAGTGACCCAGTACTTC	CASSLEGFASGDPYQVTQYF